These T cell receptor beta chains were read from a single sample in a study of human T cells and chemical hapten exposure. TCRdb independently ran MiXCR on the RACE reads; one entry per CDR3 protein. The sample has about 93,000 distinct CDR3 sequences, about 10% seen once. The sequenced sample consisted of whole blood. The origin of the receptors is a female donor in good health. Some clones in this sample may be carry-over from other donors' samples. The CDR3 runs from the conserved cysteine through the conserved F or W. Each record gives: V gene, J gene, CDR3 protein.

TRBV6-1	TRBJ2-7	CASSEQGYSYEQYF
TRBV19	TRBJ1-4	CASRAGEKLFF
TRBV6-4	TRBJ1-1	CASSDRGNTEAFF
TRBV29-1	TRBJ2-5	CSVDGQRQETQYF
TRBV6-2/TRBV6-3	TRBJ2-7	CASSSADLAGGEQYF
TRBV6-1	TRBJ2-5	CASSAPGGRETQYF
TRBV30	TRBJ2-1	CAWSVRWTSDSYNEQFF
TRBV28	TRBJ2-1	CASSFSPQFF
TRBV6-2/TRBV6-3	TRBJ2-3	CASSLLAGVVDTQYF
TRBV7-2	TRBJ2-3	CASSSRQGAGTDTQYF
TRBV7-2	TRBJ1-1	CASGQEMNTEAFF
TRBV2	TRBJ2-5	CASSEGLAGGYQETQYF
TRBV10-3	TRBJ1-3	CATASTKTMAGNTIYF
TRBV9	TRBJ1-6	CASSPSGLGQGSSPLHF
TRBV6-2/TRBV6-3	TRBJ2-1	CASSYALAGVGEQFF
TRBV6-1	TRBJ1-4	CASSERAASTNEKLFF
TRBV28	TRBJ2-5	CASSRTSRRETQYF
TRBV27	TRBJ1-1	CASRTSLNTEAFF
TRBV4-1	TRBJ2-3	CASSQDDLPSTDTQYF
TRBV28	TRBJ1-5	CASSPWGFYSNQPQHF
TRBV4-2	TRBJ1-5	CASSQDDRGQPQHF
TRBV4-1	TRBJ1-2	CASSQDPQGDYGYTF
TRBV18	TRBJ1-5	CASSSDSSNQPQHF
TRBV2	TRBJ2-7	CASSSRGSHSYEQYF
TRBV2	TRBJ2-2	CASSEWSRGNTGELFF
TRBV7-9	TRBJ2-7	CASSLAGGPHEQYF
TRBV4-2	TRBJ2-1	CASSQEIGSGGNEQFF
TRBV12-3/TRBV12-4	TRBJ2-5	CASSPWIAGGWGETRYF
TRBV2	TRBJ1-2	CASSEQGAGGYTF
TRBV7-6	TRBJ2-1	CASSLSPGYEQFF